This T cell receptor beta chain was sequenced in a study of blood T cell repertoires in COVID-19 (dated by TCRdb to the early 2020s). Concerning the study at large: Samples covering the acute and convalescent phases of COVID-19 were provided by collaborators in the United States, Italy and Spain. The prospective study material was composed of cDNA or gDNA derived from T cells, B-cell-depleted T cells, or PBMCs. Deeply sampled blood TCRbeta repertoires from subjects exposed to, actively infected with, or recovered from COVID-19 were included in the dataset. The repertoires were released in a freely available public database intended as a resource for research on the immune response to SARS-CoV-2. Samples came from the ongoing ImmuneRACE study (first 160 participants) plus 1,254 subjects from 6 global collaborators. Nearly every sample came with metadata listing a de-identified subject ID, COVID-19 status, age in years and sex. Where available, HLA class I and class II types were taken from metadata supplied by the sample provider and were not determined by assay-based typing. General conclusions and limits of the study: How much clinical and demographic metadata was included differed by source and by participant, and the metadata was provided uncurated.

With respect to this clone: There is no known antigen for this receptor. No base quality information exists; no much larger clone differs at one position.

The immunoSEQ Assay, a bias-controlled multiplex PCR, was used to amplify TCRbeta CDR3 regions from genomic DNA. The paper's data handling went like this. Within the assay, amplification of reference gene primers was used to estimate how many nucleated cells each sample contained. To quantify the absolute abundance of each unique TCRbeta CDR3 rearrangement, sequence reads were collapsed and filtered. For each sample, productive Simpson clonality was calculated by taking the square root of Simpson's diversity index across productive rearrangements. TCRdb limited this immuneACCESS table to in-frame rearrangements with V and J called. A share of clones is missing; checked studies link under half to unresolved V genes, and the rest is unexplained. V, J and clone size derive from that table, while D and trimming were established from the DNA sequence. The sample profile shows under 300,000 clones; about 89% of them were found once. The ten largest clones add up to roughly 1.2% of the sample.

Counted from cysteine to phenylalanine, this CDR3 has 18 amino acids. Only the CDR3 DNA is retained, 54 bases long and in frame from the first base. From a lookup of the germline V gene, CDR1 and CDR2 are SGDLS and YYNGEE. V is trimmed back by 0 bases and J by 0 bases, and the junction contains 8 bases that no gene match accounts for. Enrolling through a virtual design, the prospective study's participants ranged in age from about 18 to 89 years and lived across about two dozen United States geographic areas. Cohort assignment in the prospective study relied on participant-reported clinical history from a screening survey and a study questionnaire. Mobile phlebotomists in the prospective study collected whole blood, serum and a nasopharyngeal or oropharyngeal swab from every participant. Over an approximately 2-month period, participants in the prospective study had the option of providing additional blood draws and questionnaires. Prospective study blood samples were shipped either frozen or at room temperature before DNA extraction.

This TCR derives from a human donor in a cohort exposed to, infected with or recovered from COVID-19 (not recorded which). The donor label of this sample is uncertain. The source material was PBMCs or T cells enriched from blood (not recorded which). This chain is built from TRBV9 and TRBJ2-3; the central 9 bases match TRBD2. The DNA sequence is as follows: TGTGCCAGCAGCGTAGGGGGTAGCGGGGGCTCGAGCACAGATACGCAGTATTTT. The translation is CASSVGGSGGSSTDTQYF.